This T cell receptor beta chain originates from a study of cytomegalovirus exposure and HLA in healthy donors. Background on the study: It was reported in a later analysis that the same platform had been used for the roughly 110 validation repertoires as for the approximately 700 first-cohort repertoires.

Trimming took 2 bases from V and 0 from J, leaving 3 bases between them. Germline V gene data show CDR1 as SGHTA and CDR2 as FQGTGA. This CDR3 is built from 13 residues. The repertoire was sequenced with immunoSEQ multiplex PCR; TCRdb's copy has only in-frame clones and lacks some. The sample has a few hundred thousand clones; 90% are singletons. This receptor was identified in a woman aged 25 to 39 in good health and CMV-seronegative. Sequencing used PBMCs. The chain uses TRBV7-3 and TRBJ2-3; no firm D call. The CDR3 coding sequence is TGTGCCAGCAGCTTAGTGAGCACAGATACGCAGTATTTT. Translated: CASSLVSTDTQYF.